The sequence of this TCR beta chain was determined in a study of blood T cell repertoires in COVID-19. On the study more broadly: Researchers got acute and convalescent COVID-19 samples from the United States, Italy and Spain.

V lost 5 bases to trimming and J lost 9 bases, with 17 bases between them. The CDR3 totals 14 residues. Germline loops: CDR1 SNHLY, CDR2 FYNNEI. In the original processing: Using reference gene primer amplification, nucleated cell counts were estimated. The protocol was immunoSEQ multiplex PCR, while the TCRdb copy is restricted to in-frame clones and leaves out a portion. V, J and clone size are those of that table, while D and trimming were read from the DNA. This sample has over 200,000 clones; about 86% occur once, and the top ten carry about 1.5%. The specimen sequenced was peripheral blood. The clonotype comes from a man younger than 35 with active or convalescent COVID-19. This sequence joins TRBV2 and TRBJ2-1; maybe TRBD2 (5 bases). In DNA form, the CDR3 reads TGTGCCAGCAGTCAAGAGAGGGCGGCTCGTGAGCAGTTCTTC. Residues: CASSQERAAREQFF.